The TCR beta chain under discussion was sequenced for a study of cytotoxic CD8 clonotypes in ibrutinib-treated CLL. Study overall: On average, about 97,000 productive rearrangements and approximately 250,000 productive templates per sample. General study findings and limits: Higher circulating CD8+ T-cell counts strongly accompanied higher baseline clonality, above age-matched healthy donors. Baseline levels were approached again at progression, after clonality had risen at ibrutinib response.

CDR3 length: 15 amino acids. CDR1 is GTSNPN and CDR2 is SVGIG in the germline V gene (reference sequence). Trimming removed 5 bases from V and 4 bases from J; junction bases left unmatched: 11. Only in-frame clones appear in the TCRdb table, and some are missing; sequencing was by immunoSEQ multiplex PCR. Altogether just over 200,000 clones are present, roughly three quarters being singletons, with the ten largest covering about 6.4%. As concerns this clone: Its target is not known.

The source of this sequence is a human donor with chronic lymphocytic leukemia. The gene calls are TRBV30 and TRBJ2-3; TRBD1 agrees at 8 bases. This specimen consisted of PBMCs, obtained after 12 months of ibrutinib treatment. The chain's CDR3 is CAWDPFRGHPDTQYF. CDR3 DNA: TGTGCCTGGGATCCGTTCAGGGGGCATCCAGATACGCAGTATTTT.